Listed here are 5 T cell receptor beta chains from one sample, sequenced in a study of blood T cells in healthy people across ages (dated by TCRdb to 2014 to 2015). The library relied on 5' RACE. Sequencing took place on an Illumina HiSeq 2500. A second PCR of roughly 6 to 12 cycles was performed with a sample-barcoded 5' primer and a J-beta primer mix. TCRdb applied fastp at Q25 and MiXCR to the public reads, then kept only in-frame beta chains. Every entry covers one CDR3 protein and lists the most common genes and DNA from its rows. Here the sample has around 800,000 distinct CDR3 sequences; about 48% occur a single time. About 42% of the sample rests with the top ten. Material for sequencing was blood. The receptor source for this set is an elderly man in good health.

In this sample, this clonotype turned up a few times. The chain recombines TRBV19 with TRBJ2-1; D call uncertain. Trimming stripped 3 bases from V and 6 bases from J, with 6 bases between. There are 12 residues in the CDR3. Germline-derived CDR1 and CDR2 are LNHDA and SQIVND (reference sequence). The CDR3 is CASSIRSNEQFF. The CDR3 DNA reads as TGTGCCAGTAGTATTAGGAGCAATGAGCAGTTCTTC.

The CDR3 spells CASKVLSSGNTIYF. The CDR3 DNA sequence: TGTGCCAGCAAGGTCCTAAGCTCTGGAAACACCATATATTTT. The gene calls are TRBV27 and TRBJ1-3; no definite D call. The CDR3 consists of 14 residues. CDR1 MNHEY and CDR2 SMNVEV come from the germline V gene (reference sequence). Trimming cost V 7 bases and J 0 bases, with 10 bases left between them.

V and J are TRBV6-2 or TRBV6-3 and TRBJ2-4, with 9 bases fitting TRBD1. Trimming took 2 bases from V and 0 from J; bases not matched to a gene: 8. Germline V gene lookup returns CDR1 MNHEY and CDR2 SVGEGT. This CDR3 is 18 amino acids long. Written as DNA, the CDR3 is TGTGCCAGCAGTTACCAAGGACAGGGGCTTGTAGCCAAAAACATTCAGTACTTC. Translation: CASSYQGQGLVAKNIQYF.

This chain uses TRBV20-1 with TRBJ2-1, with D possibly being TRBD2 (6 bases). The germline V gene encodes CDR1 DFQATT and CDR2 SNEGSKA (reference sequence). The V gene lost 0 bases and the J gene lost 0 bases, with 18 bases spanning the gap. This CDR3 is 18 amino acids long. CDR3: CSARDVSTGTHSYNEQFF. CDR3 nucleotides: TGCAGTGCTAGAGATGTTTCGACCGGGACTCACTCCTACAATGAGCAGTTCTTC.

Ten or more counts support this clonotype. The chain's CDR3 is CASSVHSGSLSCEQYF. The DNA for the CDR3 is TGTGCCAGCAGCGTCCATAGCGGGAGTCTCTCCTGCGAGCAGTACTTC. The chain uses TRBV21-1 and TRBJ2-7; the tabulated D call, TRBD2, remains unverified against the DNA. TRBV21-1 has pseudogene status. CDR3 length: 16 residues.